This TCR beta chain was recorded in a study of blood T cell repertoires in COVID-19. In the study overall: Spain, Italy and the United States supplied samples that represented acute and convalescent COVID-19.

Individuals drawn from around 24 US areas were about 18 to 95 years old. Sequenced by immunoSEQ multiplex PCR; TCRdb stores in-frame clones only, minus some. The sample lists approximately 300,000 clones, around nine tenths occurring once. Trimming took 5 bases from V and 1 from J, leaving 13 bases between them. The germline CDR1 and CDR2 sequences are SGHTA and FQGTGA. The CDR3 contains 15 residues. This clone has ten or more counts. This TCR derives from a woman in her 30s who had been exposed to COVID-19. The chain uses TRBV7-3 and TRBJ2-3; possible D gene TRBD2, 6 bases. The sample was PBMCs or T cells enriched from blood (not recorded which). The CDR3 spells CASSRLASGTDTQYF. The CDR3 DNA is TGTGCCAGCAGCCGTCTAGCGTCCGGCACAGATACGCAGTATTTT.